The 18 T cell receptor beta chains in this list originate from one sample, sequenced in a study of blood T cell repertoires in COVID-19. TCRdb's table, derived via immunoSEQ multiplex PCR, lists solely in-frame clones and lacks some. The sample yields about 55,000 clones, 80% to 85% seen once. The sequenced sample was peripheral blood. Every receptor here comes from a human donor in a cohort sampled during active or convalescent COVID-19.

The gene calls are TRBV7-8 and TRBJ1-5; D uncertain. This CDR3 is 16 amino acids long. Germline CDR1 is SGHVS and CDR2 is FQNEAQ. The ends were cut back, 1 base at V and 1 base at J, with 11 bases in the middle. The DNA of the CDR3 is TGTGCCAGCAGCTTAGGACAAACACTCAGCAATCAGCCCCAGCATTTT. Protein product: CASSLGQTLSNQPQHF. The variable domain in full, with the rest retrieved from reference TRBV7-8 and TRBJ1-5, is GAGVSQSPRYKVAKRGQDVALRCDPISGHVSLFWYQQALGQGPEFLTYFQNEAQLDKSGLPSDRFFAERPEGSVSTLKIQRTQQEDSAVYLCASSLGQTLSNQPQHFGDGTRLSIL.

The gene calls are TRBV19 and TRBJ1-1; TRBD1 matches 11 bases. The V and J ends lost 4 bases and 4 bases, in that order; junction bases with no gene match: 8. This CDR3 has 16 residues. The germline CDR1 and CDR2 sequences are LNHDA and SQIVND (reference sequence). CDR3 region: CASSTRTGGWSTEAFF. As DNA, the CDR3 is TGTGCCAGTAGTACCAGGACAGGGGGCTGGAGCACTGAAGCTTTCTTT.

V is TRBV27 and J is TRBJ1-6; D gene unclear. The CDR3 sequence is 13 residues long. Germline V gene data show CDR1 as MNHEY and CDR2 as SMNVEV (reference sequence). V shed 6 bases and J shed 4 bases, with 7 bases lying between them. DNA of the CDR3: TGTGCCAGCAGCAACTATTATAATTCACCCCTCCACTTT. Encoded protein: CASSNYYNSPLHF.

The chain recombines TRBV11-2 with TRBJ2-1; unclear D gene. V was trimmed by 0 bases and J by 0 bases, leaving 12 bases between them. CDR3 length equals 17 residues. Per germline, CDR1 SGHAT and CDR2 FQNNGV. As DNA, the CDR3 is TGTGCCAGCAGCTTAGACCTGACTGATAGCTCCTACAATGAGCAGTTCTTC. This gives the protein CASSLDLTDSSYNEQFF.

This rearrangement joins TRBV9 to TRBJ1-2; 8 nucleotides align to TRBD1. The CDR3 is 16 residues long. The V segment lost 3 bases and the J segment 8 bases; nucleotides outside the gene matches: 15. Germline CDR1 is SGDLS and CDR2 is YYNGEE. The CDR3 loop reads CASSDKKGQGQGGYTF. Written as DNA, the CDR3 is TGTGCCAGCAGCGATAAAAAAGGACAGGGCCAAGGGGGCTACACCTTC.

The chain combines TRBV9 with TRBJ1-1; 10 bases map to TRBD1. Trimming took 4 bases from V and 3 from J; bases not matched to a gene: 3. Germline V gene sequence: CDR1 SGDLS, CDR2 YYNGEE. The CDR3 contains 14 residues. The CDR3 spells CASSLGTGDTEAFF. CDR3 sequence (DNA): TGTGCCAGCAGCTTAGGGACAGGGGACACTGAAGCTTTCTTT.

V is TRBV11-1 and J is TRBJ2-2; 10 bases align to TRBD1. Germline V gene data show CDR1 as SGHAT and CDR2 as FQDESV (reference sequence). V was clipped by 6 bases and J by 4 bases; unmatched bases: 5. This CDR3 is built from 15 residues. The DNA for the CDR3 is TGTGCCAGCAGTTCGGGACAGGGGTCCACCGGGGAGCTGTTTTTT. This gives the protein CASSSGQGSTGELFF.

The V and J genes are TRBV6-5 and TRBJ1-1, with 11 bases matching TRBD1. Per germline, CDR1 MNHEY and CDR2 SVGAGI. This CDR3 has 13 residues. V was pared by 6 bases and J by 4 bases, with 1 base of the junction left unmatched. The CDR3 region is CASRGQGGTEAFF. For the CDR3, the DNA is TGTGCCAGCAGGGGACAGGGGGGCACTGAAGCTTTCTTT.

This chain joins TRBV5-4 and TRBJ1-4, with D maybe TRBD1 (5 bases). The CDR3 extends over 16 amino acids. CDR1 is SGHNT, CDR2 YYREEE, per germline (reference sequence). Trimming stripped 1 base from V and 0 bases from J, with 10 bases between. The CDR3, as DNA: TGTGCCAGCAGCTTGTTGACAGACGCAACTAATGAAAAACTGTTTTTT. This codes for CASSLLTDATNEKLFF.

The J gene is TRBJ2-5, the V gene TRBV19; 12 nucleotides line up with TRBD1. Trimming took 8 bases from V and 4 from J; bases not matched to a gene: 5. This CDR3 region has 14 residues. Germline CDR1 LNHDA, CDR2 SQIVND (reference sequence). The CDR3 DNA reads as TGTGCCAGTCGGGACAGGGGGCGAGGAGAGACCCAGTACTTC. This sequence encodes CASRDRGRGETQYF.

The sample holds many counts of this clone. V and J are TRBV12-3 or TRBV12-4 and TRBJ2-7; 12 bases align to TRBD2. The CDR3 has 13 amino acids. V shed 10 bases, J shed 5 bases, and the junction held 6 bases outside the gene matches. CDR3 coding DNA: TGTGCCACTGGACTAGCGGGACCTCACGAGCAGTACTTC. It translates to CATGLAGPHEQYF.

The genes are TRBV6-5 and TRBJ1-3; 10 positions agree with TRBD1. V trimming: 8 bases; J trimming: 0 bases; junction bases outside the gene matches: 4. This CDR3 comprises 15 residues. Per the germline V gene, CDR1 is MNHEY and CDR2 is SVGAGI. CDR3 DNA: TGTGCCAGCTGGGGACAGGGGAGCTCTGGAAACACCATATATTTT. Translation: CASWGQGSSGNTIYF.

This clone is labeled as medium-sized. This chain links TRBV3-1 (or the pseudogene TRBV3-2) with TRBJ1-2, with D possibly being TRBD1 (5 bases). V shed 1 base and J shed 4 bases, with 10 bases lying between them. The CDR3 is 14 amino acids. Germline CDR1 reads LGHDT; CDR2 reads YNNKEL (reference sequence). The CDR3 sequence is CASSQATAAYGYTF. The DNA of the CDR3 is TGTGCCAGCAGCCAAGCGACAGCAGCCTATGGCTACACCTTC.

The chain has TRBV5-5 and TRBJ1-1; D call uncertain. The CDR3 runs to 14 residues. The germline V gene encodes CDR1 SGHKS and CDR2 YYEKEE (reference sequence). Trimming stripped 2 bases from V and 1 base from J, with 9 bases between. CDR3 sequence: CASSLGGPNTEAFF. The CDR3 DNA reads TGTGCCAGCAGCTTAGGAGGGCCGAACACTGAAGCTTTCTTT.

The chain recombines TRBV6-6 with TRBJ1-6, with D uncertain. With 2 bases removed from V and 7 bases from J, the gap between germline ends came to 9 bases. The germline V gene encodes CDR1 MNHNY and CDR2 SVGAGI (reference sequence). The CDR3 consists of 14 residues. CDR3 coding DNA: TGTGCCAGCAGTTACCCAGAATCAAATTCACCCCTCCACTTT. Protein sequence: CASSYPESNSPLHF.

The chain uses TRBV3-1 (or the pseudogene TRBV3-2) and TRBJ2-5; perhaps TRBD1 as D (6 bases). The V end lost 5 bases, the J end lost 1 base, and 17 bases lay between the germline ends. The CDR3 has 16 residues. Looked up from germline, CDR1 is LGHDT and CDR2 is YNNKEL (reference sequence). CDR3 DNA: TGTGCCAGCAGCTCTCGCGTAGGGGACATCCAAGAGACCCAGTACTTC. This sequence encodes CASSSRVGDIQETQYF.

This sequence joins TRBV18 and TRBJ2-2, with 13 bases lining up with TRBD2. This CDR3 has 15 residues. Germline lookup yields CDR1 KGHSH and CDR2 LQKENI. V shed 5 bases, J shed 6 bases, and the junction held 3 bases outside the gene matches. The CDR3 loop reads CASSTGTSGAGELFF. CDR3 nucleotides: TGTGCCAGCTCAACCGGGACTAGCGGGGCCGGGGAGCTGTTTTTT.

DNA of the CDR3: TGTGCCAGCAGCCCTTTCGGGACCAGCGGGAAAGATGAGCAGTTCTTC. Translating it yields CASSPFGTSGKDEQFF. The chain employs TRBV6-2 or TRBV6-3 and TRBJ2-1, with TRBD2 identical over 7 bases. Germline V gives CDR1 MNHEY, CDR2 SVGEGT. Unmatched junction bases numbered 16, after V lost 6 bases and J lost 8 bases. The CDR3 spans 16 residues.